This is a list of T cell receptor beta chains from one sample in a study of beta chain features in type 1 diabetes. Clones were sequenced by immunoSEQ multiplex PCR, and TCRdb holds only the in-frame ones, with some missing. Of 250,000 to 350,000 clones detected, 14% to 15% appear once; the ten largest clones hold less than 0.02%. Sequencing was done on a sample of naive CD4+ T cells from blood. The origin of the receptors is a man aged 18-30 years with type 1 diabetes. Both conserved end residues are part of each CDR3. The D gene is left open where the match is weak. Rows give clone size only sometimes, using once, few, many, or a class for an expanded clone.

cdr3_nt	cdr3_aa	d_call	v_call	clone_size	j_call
TGTGCCAGCGCAGGGGAGATAGACACTGAAGCTTTCTTT	CASAGEIDTEAFF	NA	TRBV2	NA	TRBJ1-1
TGTGCCAGCAGACCAACAGGGGGCACTGAAGCTTTCTTT	CASRPTGGTEAFF	TRBD1	TRBV27	few	TRBJ1-1
TGCAGCGTGGCCCAGACAGGCCCAGGGGCTTTCTTT	CSVAQTGPGAFF	NA	TRBV29-1	few	TRBJ1-1
TGTGCCTGGAGTGTAACGCGCGTGAGCGGGGGGGCCTATAGAGATACGCAGTATTTT	CAWSVTRVSGGAYRDTQYF	TRBD2	TRBV30	NA	TRBJ2-3
TGTGCCAGCAGCAATGACAGGGGTGAAGAGACCCAGTACTTC	CASSNDRGEETQYF	TRBD1	TRBV5-6	few	TRBJ2-5
TGTGCCTGGAGTTACAGGGGAGGCGGCTACACCTTC	CAWSYRGGGYTF	TRBD1	TRBV30	NA	TRBJ1-2
TGTGCCAGCAGTCCCGCACAGAGAATGAGCACAGATACGCAGTATTTT	CASSPAQRMSTDTQYF	NA	TRBV28	NA	TRBJ2-3
TGTGCCAGTACCCGCACAGTACTGGTTGAAAAACTGTTTTTT	CASTRTVLVEKLFF	NA	TRBV19	few	TRBJ1-4
TGTGCCAGCAGGGCGGGACGGGAAGAGACCCAGTACTTC	CASRAGREETQYF	NA	TRBV28	few	TRBJ2-5
TGTGCCTGGAGTGGAAGGACAGGGAACACTGAAGCTTTCTTT	CAWSGRTGNTEAFF	TRBD1	TRBV30	NA	TRBJ1-1
TGCGCCAGCAGCCGGGGACAGGGGGCTGAAGCTTTCTTT	CASSRGQGAEAFF	TRBD1	TRBV5-1	few	TRBJ1-1
TGTGCCAGCAGTTACTCTGCGGGACCTAAATACAATGAGCAGTTCTTC	CASSYSAGPKYNEQFF	NA	TRBV6-5	NA	TRBJ2-1
TGTGCCATCAGTAGCCAATTGAACCCCGGGACAGGGGGCGAGACCCAGTACTTC	CAISSQLNPGTGGETQYF	TRBD1	TRBV10-3	NA	TRBJ2-5
TGCAGCGTAGGGACACTCTCTGGAAACACCATATATTTT	CSVGTLSGNTIYF	NA	TRBV29-1	NA	TRBJ1-3
TGTGCCAGCAGTTTACTTGCAACTAATGAAAAACTGTTTTTT	CASSLLATNEKLFF	NA	TRBV28	few	TRBJ1-4
TGTGCCAGCAGCGTAGAGGTGTTTAGCGGGGGATACAATGAGCAGTTCTTC	CASSVEVFSGGYNEQFF	TRBD2	TRBV9	NA	TRBJ2-1
TGTGCCAGTAGTTTCGGGACAGGGGAAAAGACCCAGTACTTC	CASSFGTGEKTQYF	TRBD1	TRBV19	NA	TRBJ2-5
TGTGCCAGCAGTTCTGCTCCGGGACTTGGTACGCAGTATTTT	CASSSAPGLGTQYF	NA	TRBV28	few	TRBJ2-3
TGTGCCAGCAGCAAAGAGAGCGGGACAGGGGTAGAGACCCAGTACTTC	CASSKESGTGVETQYF	NA	TRBV21-1	NA	TRBJ2-5